Sequencing of this T cell receptor beta chain was carried out in a study of blood T cell repertoires in COVID-19. Background on the study: Samples representing acute and convalescent COVID-19 were sourced from the United States, Italy and Spain.

In the study's own analysis: Estimation of nucleated cell counts was performed using reference gene primer amplification. Here immunoSEQ multiplex PCR was the method, and the copy in TCRdb shows in-frame clones only, minus some. That table gives V, J and clone size, and the DNA gave D and trimming. The sample includes around 270,000 clones, 80% to 90% of them seen just once. The germline V gene encodes CDR1 MNHEY and CDR2 SVGAGI. The length of the CDR3 is 14 residues. The V gene end was trimmed by 8 bases and the J gene end by 3 bases; junction bases not matched to a gene: 7. This clone has only one observation.

The chain employs TRBV6-5 and TRBJ1-5; 7 bases line up with TRBD1. This sequence originates from a man in his forties with acute or convalescent COVID-19. Sequences were obtained from peripheral blood. The CDR3 loop reads CASWWGQINQPQHF. The CDR3 nucleotides read TGTGCCAGCTGGTGGGGACAGATCAATCAGCCCCAGCATTTT.